This TCR beta chain was profiled in a study of graft-versus-host responses after intestinal transplantation. Overall study: Among the recipients, transplants were multivisceral, liver-intestinal, or isolated intestinal. Once they had received anti-thymocyte globulin induction, all recipients took tacrolimus and steroids for around 3 years. Study-level points and caveats: After transplant, early declines in HvG clones were associated with peak levels of circulating GvH clones.

Trimming took off 5 bases at V and 7 bases at J, with 11 bases between the two ends. The CDR3 extends over 12 amino acids. Germline-derived CDR1 and CDR2 are LNHNV and YYDKDF (reference sequence). Sequenced by immunoSEQ multiplex PCR; TCRdb stores in-frame clones only, minus some. The table lists about 50,000 clones, over 90% of them singletons. Comment on this clone: Its antigen remains unidentified.

J is TRBJ1-2 and V is TRBV15; D not resolved. Sequencing was performed on unstimulated CD4+ T cells sorted from spleen or lymph node cells, taken before transplant. This receptor was taken from a human donor who was the organ donor for an intestinal transplant. In nucleotides, the CDR3 is TGTGCCACCAGCCGGGCTGGGTCTGGCTACACCTTC. Translated, it gives CATSRAGSGYTF.